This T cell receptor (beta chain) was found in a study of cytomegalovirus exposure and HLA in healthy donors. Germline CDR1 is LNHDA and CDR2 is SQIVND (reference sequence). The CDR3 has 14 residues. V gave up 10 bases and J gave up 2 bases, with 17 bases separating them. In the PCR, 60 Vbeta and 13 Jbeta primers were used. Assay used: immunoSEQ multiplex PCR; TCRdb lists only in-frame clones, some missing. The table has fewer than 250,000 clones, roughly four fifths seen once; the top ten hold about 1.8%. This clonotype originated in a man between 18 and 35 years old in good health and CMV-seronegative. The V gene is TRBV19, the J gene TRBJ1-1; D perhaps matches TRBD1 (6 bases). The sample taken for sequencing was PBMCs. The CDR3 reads CATSIGGSNTEAFF. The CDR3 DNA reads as TGTGCCACTTCTATAGGGGGTTCCAACACTGAAGCTTTCTTT.